This T cell receptor beta chain was retrieved from a study of neoadjuvant anti-PD-1 for oral cavity cancer. Background on the study: Before surgery, most patients got three to four biweekly 3 mg/kg nivolumab doses. Around day 43, patients without progression received a fourth nivolumab dose before surgery.

Using immunoSEQ multiplex PCR, the repertoire was profiled, and TCRdb retains in-frame clones only, with some absent. The profile shows about 15,000 clones, about 66% of them singletons. Patients had HPV-negative, locally advanced oral cavity squamous cell carcinoma. Per germline, CDR1 SGHNT and CDR2 YYREEE (reference sequence). J lost 4 bases, V lost 0 bases, and 4 bases had no gene match. This CDR3 has 16 amino acids. This TCR was recovered from a person between 40 and 79 years old with oral cavity squamous cell carcinoma. This chain connects TRBV5-4 to TRBJ2-7, with 13 nucleotides matching TRBD2. This sample comprised PBMCs, obtained before nivolumab (anti-PD-1) treatment. The CDR3 nucleotides read TGTGCCAGCAGCTTGGGGGGACTAGCGGGAAGTTACGAGCAGTACTTC. It specifies CASSLGGLAGSYEQYF. Using reference TRBV5-4 and TRBJ2-7 for the parts outside the CDR3, the full variable domain is ETGVTQSPTHLIKTRGQQVTLRCSSQSGHNTVSWYQQALGQGPQFIFQYYREEENGRGNFPPRFSGLQFPNYSSELNVNALELDDSALYLCASSLGGLAGSYEQYFGPGTRLTVT.